The present T cell receptor (beta chain) was sequenced within a study of cytomegalovirus exposure and HLA in healthy donors. PCR primers comprised 60 Vbeta and 13 Jbeta primers. The repertoire was sequenced with immunoSEQ multiplex PCR; TCRdb's copy has only in-frame clones and lacks some. The data hold 150,000 to 200,000 clones, with roughly 80% observed a single time. This clone has only one observation. Donors likely had unrecorded immune exposures despite being nominally healthy when sampled. This CDR3 has 15 amino acids. Trimming removed 7 bases at V and 0 bases at J, with 13 bases between. Germline CDR1 and CDR2: WNHNN and SYGVQD (reference sequence).

The sequencing sample was made of PBMCs. The rearrangement joins TRBV10-1 to TRBJ2-1; weak D call: TRBD1 (5 bases). This receptor was obtained from a man in his thirties or forties in good health and CMV-seronegative. As DNA, the CDR3 is TGCGCCAGCATACGGAAGGGGATCTCCTACAATGAGCAGTTCTTC. Protein sequence: CASIRKGISYNEQFF.